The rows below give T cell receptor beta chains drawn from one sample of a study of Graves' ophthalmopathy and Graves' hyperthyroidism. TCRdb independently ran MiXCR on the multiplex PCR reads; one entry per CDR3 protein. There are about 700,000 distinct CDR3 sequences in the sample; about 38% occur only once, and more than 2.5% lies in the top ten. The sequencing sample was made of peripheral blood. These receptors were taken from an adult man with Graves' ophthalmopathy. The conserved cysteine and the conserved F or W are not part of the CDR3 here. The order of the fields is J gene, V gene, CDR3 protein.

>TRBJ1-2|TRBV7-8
ASSLEQGNGYT
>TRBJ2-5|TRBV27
ASSHGDRPETQY
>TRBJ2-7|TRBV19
ASSITAHVYEQY
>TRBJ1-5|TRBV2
ASSEAWKLSQPQH
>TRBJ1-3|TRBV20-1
SARDFQGGNTIY
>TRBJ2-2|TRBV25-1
AWSVSRLWTGELF
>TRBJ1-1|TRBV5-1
ASSIRDRGDTEAF
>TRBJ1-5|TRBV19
ASSEVWAPISPQH
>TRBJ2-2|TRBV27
AIKGGAGELF
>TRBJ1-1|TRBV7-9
ASSPPTDTEAF
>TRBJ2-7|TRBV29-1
SGDGTGHEQY
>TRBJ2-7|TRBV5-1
ASTRTSSSYEQY
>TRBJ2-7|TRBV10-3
AISDRALTYEQY